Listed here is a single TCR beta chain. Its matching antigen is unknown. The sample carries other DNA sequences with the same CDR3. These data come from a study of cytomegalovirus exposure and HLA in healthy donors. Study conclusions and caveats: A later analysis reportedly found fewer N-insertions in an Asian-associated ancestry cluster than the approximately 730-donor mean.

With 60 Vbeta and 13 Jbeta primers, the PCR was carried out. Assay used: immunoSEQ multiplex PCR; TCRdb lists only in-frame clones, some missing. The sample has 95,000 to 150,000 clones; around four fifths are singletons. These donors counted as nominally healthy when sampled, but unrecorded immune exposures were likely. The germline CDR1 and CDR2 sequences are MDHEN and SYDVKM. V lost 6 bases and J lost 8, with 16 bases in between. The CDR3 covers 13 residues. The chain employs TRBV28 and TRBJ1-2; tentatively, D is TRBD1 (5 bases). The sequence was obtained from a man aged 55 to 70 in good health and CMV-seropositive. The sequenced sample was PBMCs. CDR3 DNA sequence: TGTGCCAGCAGCGGAGGGGAGAGCTACGGCTACACCTTC. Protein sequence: CASSGGESYGYTF.